This TCR beta chain was documented in a study of cytomegalovirus exposure and HLA in healthy donors. V lost 3 bases to trimming and J lost 9 bases; unmatched junction nucleotides: 5. Germline loops: CDR1 PRHDT, CDR2 FYEKMQ (reference sequence). This CDR3 contains 13 residues. The PCR used 60 Vbeta and 13 Jbeta primers. Only in-frame clones appear in the TCRdb table, and some are missing; sequencing was by immunoSEQ multiplex PCR. The profile covers under 150,000 clones, with over 80% appearing a single time and 0.95% to 1.5% taken by the ten largest. This clonotype was obtained from a boy younger than 18 in good health and CMV-seronegative. The chain has TRBV13 and TRBJ2-1, with TRBD2 identical over 7 bases. The specimen sequenced was PBMCs. The DNA of the CDR3 is TGTGCCAGCAGCTTTGGGACTATAGGTGAGCAGTTCTTC. Its translation is CASSFGTIGEQFF.